The clone carrying this T cell receptor (beta chain) was detected ten times or more. Its specificity is unknown. The data derive from a study of T cell repertoires in cytomegalovirus infection. Overall study: An indication of both CMV infection and matching HLA type came from public TCR beta signatures. Regarding the study as a whole: CMV-specific TCR beta clonotypes restricted by HLA-C were the ones dominating the ex vivo response. Identification of carriers of CMV plus the relevant HLA was achieved through cumulative public TCR beta family frequency.

A single record per CDR3 protein comes from TCRdb applying MiXCR to the reads. The table includes 200,000 to 300,000 distinct CDR3 sequences, roughly 12% detected once. The origin of this receptor is a human donor in good health (CMV status not recorded). Some clones in this sample may be carry-over from other donors' samples. Sample: PBMCs.

CDR3 loop: CASSPLGAPREQFF. The CDR3 DNA is TGTGCCAGCAGTCCCCTGGGCGCCCCGAGGGAGCAGTTCTTC. The gene calls are TRBV28 and TRBJ2-1; D unresolved. This CDR3 comprises 14 residues. V was trimmed by 5 bases and J by 10 bases, leaving 18 bases between them. Germline-derived CDR1 and CDR2 are MDHEN and SYDVKM.